This T cell receptor beta chain was captured by sequencing in a study of blood T cell repertoires in COVID-19. Study-level information: Samples of COVID-19 (acute and convalescent) were obtained from the United States, Italy and Spain. Sample material is recorded as cDNA or gDNA derived from T cells, B-cell-depleted T cells, or PBMCs.

V was pared by 3 bases and J by 5 bases, with 7 bases of the junction left unmatched. From germline, CDR1 is MNHEY and CDR2 SMNVEV (reference sequence). The CDR3 runs to 14 residues. As originally analysed: Cell counts per sample came from amplifying reference gene primers. Repertoires were generated with immunoSEQ multiplex PCR, while TCRdb's copy carries only in-frame clones and drops some. D and trimming come from the DNA, and the V and J calls and clone size come from that table. The profile shows just over 350,000 clones, roughly nine tenths of them singletons. Recruits, aged about 18 to 95 years, lived in about two dozen US areas.

The TCR sequence derives from a young woman who had recovered from COVID-19. Sequenced: PBMCs or T cells enriched from blood (not recorded which). The rearrangement links TRBV27 to TRBJ2-7, with 7 bases matching TRBD1. The CDR3 reads CASSLTGRRNEQYF. In DNA, the CDR3 is TGTGCCAGCAGTTTGACAGGGCGAAGAAACGAGCAGTACTTC.